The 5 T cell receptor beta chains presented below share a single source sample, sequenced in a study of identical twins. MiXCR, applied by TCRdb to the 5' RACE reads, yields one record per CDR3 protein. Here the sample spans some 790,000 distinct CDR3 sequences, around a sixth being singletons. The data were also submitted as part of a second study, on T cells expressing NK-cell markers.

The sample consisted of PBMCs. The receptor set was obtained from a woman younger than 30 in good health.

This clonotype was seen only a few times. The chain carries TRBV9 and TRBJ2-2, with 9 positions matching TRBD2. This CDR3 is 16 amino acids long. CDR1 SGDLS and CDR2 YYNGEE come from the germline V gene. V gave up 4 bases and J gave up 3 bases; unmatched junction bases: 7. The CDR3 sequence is CASSMATSGYTGELFF. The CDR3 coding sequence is TGTGCCAGCAGCATGGCGACTAGCGGATACACCGGGGAGCTGTTTTTT.

In DNA, the CDR3 is TGTGCCAGCTCACAGGCAGGGCCCGGGGGAACTGAAGCTTTCTTT. The encoded protein is CASSQAGPGGTEAFF. The rearrangement uses TRBV18 and TRBJ1-1; D may be TRBD1 (5 bases). V lost 4 bases and J 5 bases, leaving 17 bases between the germline ends. The CDR3 runs 15 residues. Germline V CDR1 and CDR2: KGHSH, LQKENI.

The chain's CDR3 is CASSGRQGVEQGTGELFF. The DNA of the CDR3 is TGTGCCAGCAGCGGCCGACAGGGGGTTGAACAGGGGACCGGGGAGCTGTTTTTT. The genes are TRBV9 and TRBJ2-2; 9 bases are a match to TRBD1. Germline CDR1 is SGDLS and CDR2 is YYNGEE. V lost 3 bases, J lost 5 bases, and 14 bases stayed unmatched. This CDR3 spans 18 amino acids. The full variable domain, with the rest looked up from reference TRBV9 and TRBJ2-2, is DSGVTQTPKHLITATGQRVTLRCSPRSGDLSVYWYQQSLDQGLQFLIQYYNGEERAKGNILERFSAQQFPDLHSELNLSSLELGDSALYFCASSGRQGVEQGTGELFFGEGSRLTVL.

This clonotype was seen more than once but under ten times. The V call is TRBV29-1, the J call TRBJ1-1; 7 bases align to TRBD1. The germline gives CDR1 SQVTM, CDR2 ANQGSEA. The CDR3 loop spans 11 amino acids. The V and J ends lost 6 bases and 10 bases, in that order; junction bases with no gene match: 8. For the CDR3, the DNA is TGCAGCGTGGTTGACAGGGTAGGAGCTTTCTTT. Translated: CSVVDRVGAFF.

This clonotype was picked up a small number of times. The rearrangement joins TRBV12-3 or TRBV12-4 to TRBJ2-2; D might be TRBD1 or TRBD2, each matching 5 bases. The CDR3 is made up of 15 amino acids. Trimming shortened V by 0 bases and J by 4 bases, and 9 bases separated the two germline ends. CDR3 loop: CASSLARGSTGELFF. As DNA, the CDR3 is TGTGCCAGCAGTTTAGCCCGGGGCTCCACCGGGGAGCTGTTTTTT.